These 30 T cell receptor beta chains came from one sample sequenced in a study of CD8 T cells in Susac syndrome. Reverse transcription of roughly 0.5 to 1 ug RNA was performed with random hexamers. TCRdb re-analysed the immunoSEQ multiplex PCR reads in MiXCR, keeping a single row per CDR3 protein. The sample lists approximately 220,000 distinct CDR3 sequences; 85% to 95% were seen once. The source material was CD4+ T cells from PBMCs. The origin of the receptors is a human donor with multiple sclerosis.

The V and J genes are TRBV9 and TRBJ1-4; D uncertain. The CDR3 totals 13 residues. Trimming took 4 bases from V and 8 from J, leaving 12 bases between them. Germline V gene sequence: CDR1 SGDLS, CDR2 YYNGEE. CDR3 sequence (DNA): TGTGCCAGCAGCACCCGGATTGGGGAAAAACTGTTTTTT. This gives the protein CASSTRIGEKLFF.

The V gene is TRBV12-3 or TRBV12-4, the J gene TRBJ1-6; D unclear. CDR3 length equals 11 residues. Trimming shortened V by 6 bases and J by 7 bases, and 4 bases separated the two germline ends. In DNA, the CDR3 is TGTGCCAGCAGGGAGAATTCACCCCTCCACTTT. Its translation is CASRENSPLHF.

The V gene is TRBV20-1, the J gene TRBJ2-3; TRBD1 is a possible D gene (6 bases). The ends were cut back, 1 base at V and 0 bases at J, with 8 bases in the middle. The CDR3 covers 14 residues. Germline V CDR1 and CDR2: DFQATT, SNEGSKA (reference sequence). The CDR3 sequence is CSARVGASTDTQYF. CDR3 nucleotides: TGCAGTGCTAGAGTGGGGGCTAGCACAGATACGCAGTATTTT.

The chain uses TRBV23-1 and TRBJ1-1; 7 nucleotides line up with TRBD1. TRBV23-1 is an ORF, with its function uncertain. J was trimmed by 0 bases and V by 5 bases; bases with no gene match: 15. The CDR3 covers 18 residues. The CDR3 DNA sequence: TGCGCCAGCAGTTCCCCGGGACAGTCCTCAAAACTGAACACTGAAGCTTTCTTT. It yields the protein CASSSPGQSSKLNTEAFF.

This chain connects TRBV6-5 to TRBJ1-5; D call uncertain. V was pared by 11 bases and J by 7 bases, with 18 bases between. Germline V gene sequence: CDR1 MNHEY, CDR2 SVGAGI. CDR3 length equals 13 residues. CDR3 coding DNA: TGTGCCGCCCAACCGTCGTTCGGACAGCCCCAGCATTTT. Amino acid sequence: CAAQPSFGQPQHF.

V gene TRBV15 combines with J gene TRBJ2-6, with a tentative D call TRBD1 (5 bases). The CDR3 spans 18 residues. V was trimmed by 1 base and J by 5 bases, leaving 18 bases between them. Germline V lookup: CDR1 LNHNV, CDR2 YYDKDF (reference sequence). For the CDR3, the DNA is TGTGCCACCAGCAGAGGCCACGCGGACACCGGGCGGGCCAACGTCCTGACTTTC. Its protein is CATSRGHADTGRANVLTF.

The chain employs TRBV12-3 or TRBV12-4 and TRBJ2-3, with TRBD1 matching over 7 bases. J lost 2 bases, V lost 4 bases, and 3 bases had no gene match. This CDR3 comprises 14 residues. CDR3 coding DNA: TGTGCCAGCAGTTCCGGACAGGTCACAGATACGCAGTATTTT. Its protein product is CASSSGQVTDTQYF.

Here the CDR3 DNA reads TGTGCCAGCAGCGTCCGAATCGGGGGTCCTCACTACGAGCAGTACGTC. Its translation: CASSVRIGGPHYEQYV. The chain carries TRBV21-1 and TRBJ2-7; the table's D call of TRBD1 was not tested on the DNA. TRBV21-1 is shown as a pseudogene. CDR3 size: 16 residues.

The chain is built from TRBV14 and TRBJ1-1; 7 positions agree with TRBD1. The CDR3 has 15 amino acids. Germline V gene sequence: CDR1 SGHDN, CDR2 FVKESK. V was clipped by 4 bases and J by 2 bases; unmatched bases: 7. The CDR3 DNA reads TGTGCCAGCAGCCGCCTGACAGGGATTAACACTGAAGCTTTCTTT. Its protein product is CASSRLTGINTEAFF.

The chain is built from TRBV29-1 and TRBJ2-7, with a weak D call TRBD2 (6 bases). V was shortened by 2 bases and J by 3 bases, with 14 bases between the two germline ends. Germline V gene data show CDR1 as SQVTM and CDR2 as ANQGSEA. This CDR3 has 14 residues. CDR3 sequence: CSVESRGNDYEQYF. The CDR3 nucleotides read TGCAGCGTTGAAAGCCGGGGGAACGACTACGAGCAGTACTTC.

CDR3 DNA sequence: TGCAGCGTTGTGACCCCTAGGGCTAGCGGGGTATACAATGAGCAGTTCTTC. Its protein product is CSVVTPRASGVYNEQFF. The chain is built from TRBV29-1 and TRBJ2-1; TRBD2 agrees at 9 bases. Germline CDR1 reads SQVTM; CDR2 reads ANQGSEA. There are 17 residues in the CDR3. V gave up 4 bases and J gave up 4 bases; unmatched junction bases: 14.

V is TRBV20-1 and J is TRBJ1-2; weak D call: TRBD1 (6 bases). CDR3 size: 13 residues. The ends were cut back, 3 bases at V and 4 bases at J, with 12 bases in the middle. CDR1 and CDR2 from the germline V gene are DFQATT and SNEGSKA (reference sequence). The CDR3 is CSASGGLVYGYTF. The CDR3 DNA is TGCAGTGCTAGCGGGGGGCTCGTCTATGGCTACACCTTC.

The chain combines TRBV3-1 with TRBJ2-2; 9 bases match TRBD1. Looked up from germline, CDR1 is LGHDT and CDR2 is YNNKEL (reference sequence). The ends lost 0 bases at V and 5 bases at J; junction bases unmatched: 7. The CDR3 spans 17 residues. Here the CDR3 reads CASSQDVRTGVTGELFF. The CDR3, as DNA: TGTGCCAGCAGCCAAGATGTCAGGACAGGGGTGACCGGGGAGCTGTTTTTT. Supplemented by reference TRBV3-1 and TRBJ2-2, the full variable domain reads DTAVSQTPKYLVTQMGNDKSIKCEQNLGHDTMYWYKQDSKKFLKIMFSYNNKELIINETVPNRFSPKSPDKAHLNLHINSLELGDSAVYFCASSQDVRTGVTGELFFGEGSRLTVL.

The chain carries TRBV6-5 and TRBJ2-5; 12 bases align to TRBD1. The trim removed 2 bases at V and 4 bases at J, leaving 5 bases unmatched. In germline, CDR1 is MNHEY, CDR2 SVGAGI. The CDR3 totals 16 residues. This CDR3 reads CASSYGTGGAIETQYF. The CDR3 DNA reads as TGTGCCAGCAGTTACGGGACAGGGGGCGCGATAGAGACCCAGTACTTC.

The table lists this clonotype with a count of one. The chain combines TRBV24-1 with TRBJ2-1, with a possible D match to TRBD1 (5 bases). The CDR3 is made up of 16 amino acids. Germline V gives CDR1 KGHDR, CDR2 SFDVKD. The V gene lost 4 bases and the J gene lost 0 bases, with 12 bases spanning the gap. For the CDR3, the DNA is TGTGCCACCAGTGACCAAGACAGTAGCTCCTACAATGAGCAGTTCTTC. Translated: CATSDQDSSSYNEQFF.

This clonotype was recorded only once. This chain uses TRBV30 with TRBJ2-1; D is unresolved. This CDR3 is built from 13 residues. V shed 3 bases and J shed 5 bases, with 11 bases lying between them. Germline assignment: CDR1 GTSNPN and CDR2 SVGIG (reference sequence). CDR3 nucleotide sequence: TGTGCCTGGAGCCTATTGCTTGACAATGAGCAGTTCTTC. Its protein is CAWSLLLDNEQFF.

The chain is built from TRBV5-1 and TRBJ1-1, with 8 bases fitting TRBD1. In germline, CDR1 is SGHRS, CDR2 YFSETQ. The CDR3 totals 14 residues. J was trimmed by 2 bases and V by 2 bases; bases with no gene match: 2. The CDR3 loop reads CASSLPGGNTEAFF. In DNA, the CDR3 is TGCGCCAGCAGCTTACCAGGGGGCAACACTGAAGCTTTCTTT.

The chain links TRBV5-6 to TRBJ2-7; a weak D match, TRBD2 (5 bases). This CDR3 comprises 14 residues. Looked up from germline, CDR1 is SGHDT and CDR2 is YYEEEE. Trimming left V 0 bases short and J 2 bases short, with 9 bases between. CDR3 protein: CASSLEDSTYEQYF. The DNA of the CDR3 is TGTGCCAGCAGCTTGGAGGACTCAACCTACGAGCAGTACTTC.

The chain combines TRBV6-5 with TRBJ1-1; no firm D call. Trimming took off 10 bases at V and 1 base at J, with 10 bases between the two ends. This CDR3 has 12 residues. The germline V gene has CDR1 MNHEY and CDR2 SVGAGI. CDR3 nucleotide sequence: TGTGCCACCTACAGCCCGAACACTGAAGCTTTCTTT. Its protein product is CATYSPNTEAFF.

The chain employs TRBV30 and TRBJ1-2; TRBD1 is a possible D gene (6 bases). The CDR3 has 13 amino acids. Germline V gene sequence: CDR1 GTSNPN, CDR2 SVGIG (reference sequence). Trimming took 0 bases from V and 13 from J, leaving 18 bases between them. CDR3 in amino acids: CAWSVLLGAKCTF. In DNA, the CDR3 is TGTGCCTGGAGTGTACTTTTGGGGGCGAAGTGCACCTTC.

The chain carries TRBV30 and TRBJ1-6; D call uncertain. This CDR3 has 13 residues. Germline V gene data show CDR1 as GTSNPN and CDR2 as SVGIG (reference sequence). The V gene lost 2 bases and the J gene lost 9 bases, with 11 bases spanning the gap. The CDR3 sequence: CAWSQAAASPLHF. The CDR3, as DNA: TGTGCCTGGAGTCAGGCGGCAGCTTCACCCCTCCACTTT.

The chain couples TRBV20-1 to TRBJ2-7; 7 bases are a match to TRBD1. V lost 5 bases to trimming and J lost 2 bases; unmatched junction nucleotides: 6. This CDR3 is 13 amino acids long. Germline V lookup: CDR1 DFQATT, CDR2 SNEGSKA (reference sequence). The CDR3 loop reads CSAGQANPYEQYF. CDR3 in DNA: TGCAGTGCTGGACAGGCTAACCCCTACGAGCAGTACTTC.

The chain carries TRBV29-1 and TRBJ1-5; 10 nucleotides align to TRBD1. This CDR3 contains 15 residues. Germline-derived CDR1 and CDR2 are SQVTM and ANQGSEA. Trimming took 7 bases from V and 2 from J; bases not matched to a gene: 8. The CDR3 DNA reads as TGCAGCGCCACGATAGGGACAGGGGGCAATCAGCCCCAGCATTTT. Encoded protein: CSATIGTGGNQPQHF.

This chain links TRBV7-8 with TRBJ2-2, with 7 bases fitting TRBD1. Germline V CDR1 and CDR2: SGHVS, FQNEAQ. There are 14 residues in the CDR3. J lost 3 bases, V lost 4 bases, and 2 bases had no gene match. CDR3 amino acids: CASSSQGHTGELFF. The CDR3 DNA reads as TGTGCCAGCAGCTCACAGGGGCACACCGGGGAGCTGTTTTTT. The full variable domain, in which reference TRBV7-8 and TRBJ2-2 provide the parts outside the CDR3, is GAGVSQSPRYKVAKRGQDVALRCDPISGHVSLFWYQQALGQGPEFLTYFQNEAQLDKSGLPSDRFFAERPEGSVSTLKIQRTQQEDSAVYLCASSSQGHTGELFFGEGSRLTVL.

This clonotype was recorded a few times. The chain joins TRBV27 to TRBJ1-6; unclear D gene. Looked up from germline, CDR1 is MNHEY and CDR2 is SMNVEV (reference sequence). The ends were cut back, 4 bases at V and 2 bases at J, with 0 bases in the middle. The CDR3 is made up of 12 amino acids. As DNA, the CDR3 is TGTGCCAGCAGTTCCTATAATTCACCCCTCCACTTT. Translation: CASSSYNSPLHF.

The rearrangement joins TRBV20-1 to TRBJ1-6; a weak D match, TRBD1 (6 bases). The V end was cut by 6 bases, the J end by 7 bases, with 16 bases between. The CDR3 has 14 amino acids. Germline CDR1 reads DFQATT; CDR2 reads SNEGSKA (reference sequence). CDR3 bases: TGCAGTGCAAGGGGGATTTTGGGGAATTCACCCCTCCACTTT. Residues: CSARGILGNSPLHF.

The chain joins TRBV30 to TRBJ2-7, with D perhaps TRBD1 (6 bases). Trimming cost V 0 bases and J 0 bases, with 18 bases left between them. This CDR3 is built from 17 residues. CDR1 GTSNPN and CDR2 SVGIG come from the germline V gene (reference sequence). The CDR3 coding sequence is TGTGCCTGGAGTGTACCCCCGGACAGCCCGAGCTCCTACGAGCAGTACTTC. Its translation is CAWSVPPDSPSSYEQYF.

The genes are TRBV3-1 and TRBJ2-3, with 10 bases fitting TRBD2. Unmatched junction bases numbered 11, after V lost 3 bases and J lost 2 bases. Germline values: CDR1 LGHDT, CDR2 YNNKEL (reference sequence). There are 18 residues in the CDR3. Written as DNA, the CDR3 is TGTGCCAGCAGCCAGGCCCCGCCTAGCGGGGGCCTCACAGATACGCAGTATTTT. Protein product: CASSQAPPSGGLTDTQYF.

The rearrangement uses TRBV30 and TRBJ1-1, with TRBD1 matching over 8 bases. The V and J ends lost 3 bases and 7 bases, in that order; junction bases with no gene match: 10. This CDR3 has 14 residues. Germline assignment: CDR1 GTSNPN and CDR2 SVGIG (reference sequence). The DNA for the CDR3 is TGTGCCTGGAGCCCCGGACAGGGTGGAGGTGAAGCTTTCTTT. It codes for CAWSPGQGGGEAFF. The variable domain in full, with the rest retrieved from reference TRBV30 and TRBJ1-1, is SQTIHQWPATLVQPVGSPLSLECTVEGTSNPNLYWYRQAAGRGLQLLFYSVGIGQISSEVPQNLSASRPQDRQFILSSKKLLLSDSGFYLCAWSPGQGGGEAFFGQGTRLTVV.

The chain has TRBV25-1 and TRBJ1-6; 7 nucleotides match TRBD1. Trimming removed 3 bases from V and 8 bases from J; junction bases left unmatched: 4. The CDR3 is made up of 14 amino acids. Per germline, CDR1 MGHDK and CDR2 SYGVNS. CDR3 nucleotide sequence: TGTGCCAGCAGTGAGTTTCAGGGGGATTCACCCCTCCACTTT. Translating gives CASSEFQGDSPLHF.